The rows below give T cell receptor beta chains drawn from one sample of a study of T cells expressing NK-cell markers. TCRdb re-analyzed the 5' RACE reads; it lists each CDR3 protein once, without DNA. The listing records about 550,000 distinct CDR3 sequences. The sequencing input was blood T cells: a sorted CD56 or NKG2C T cell subset, CD4+ or CD8+ T cells, or bulk PBMC T cells (not recorded which). These receptor sequences come from a man aged 18 to 29 in good health. CDR3s include the opening cysteine and the closing phenylalanine or tryptophan. Fields, in order: J gene, V gene, CDR3 protein.

TRBJ2-7,TRBV6-5,CASSDSRLAGQYEQYF
TRBJ2-1,TRBV6-1,CASTNPGGDEQFF
TRBJ2-6,TRBV6-1,CASSGSSGANVLTF
TRBJ1-1,TRBV5-5,CASNSISNTEAFF
TRBJ2-1,TRBV5-1,CASSLVALGLAGGPTFF
TRBJ1-2,TRBV2,CASRADRVGYTF
TRBJ2-5,TRBV30,CAWGQPGPYQETQYF
TRBJ1-4,TRBV20-1,CSARDMARVPDEKLFF
TRBJ2-2,TRBV7-9,CASSHDTGGDTGELFF
TRBJ2-2,TRBV2,CASSEDQKVGELFF
TRBJ2-1,TRBV18,CASSPELAGSGEQFF
TRBJ2-3,TRBV12-3/TRBV12-4,CASSLISASDTQYF
TRBJ2-1,TRBV9,CASSVLADSYNEQFF
TRBJ2-1,TRBV29-1,CSVTPIYGPQFF
TRBJ2-3,TRBV6-5,CATHPGSDTQYF
TRBJ1-1,TRBV5-1,CASSSRDANTEAFF
TRBJ2-5,TRBV10-3,CAISRQGWETQYF
TRBJ2-4,TRBV15,CATSRTRLTRLAKNIQYF
TRBJ2-1,TRBV7-3,CASSPPGASYNEQFF
TRBJ1-5,TRBV4-3,CASSQKGSIISNQPQHF
TRBJ2-1,TRBV9,CASSSQSGQGIYNEQFF
TRBJ1-2,TRBV16,CASSRGENGYTF
TRBJ2-2,TRBV12-3/TRBV12-4,CASSFQPGHRELFF
TRBJ2-5,TRBV10-3,CAISDKTGRETQYF